The 14 T cell receptor beta chains reported below all come from one sample, sequenced in a study of graft-versus-host responses after intestinal transplantation. Assay used: immunoSEQ multiplex PCR; TCRdb lists only in-frame clones, some missing. The table has more than 9,000 clones, nearly 95% seen once. The starting material was PBMCs, obtained 109 to 110 days after intestinal transplant. These TCRs come from a human patient who received an intestinal transplant, so some T cells may come from the graft donor.

The rearrangement joins TRBV2 to TRBJ2-1, with 9 bases lining up with TRBD2. Germline V CDR1 and CDR2: SNHLY, FYNNEI. The V segment lost 7 bases and the J segment 0 bases; nucleotides outside the gene matches: 13. The length of the CDR3 is 18 residues. The CDR3: CASNLGLALTSSYNEQFF. Written as DNA, the CDR3 is TGTGCCAGCAACCTCGGACTAGCGCTAACCAGCTCCTACAATGAGCAGTTCTTC.

The chain uses TRBV6-1 and TRBJ2-1; unclear D gene. This CDR3 region has 12 residues. Trimming took off 3 bases at V and 4 bases at J, with 4 bases between the two ends. Germline lookup yields CDR1 MNHNS and CDR2 SASEGT. The CDR3 reads CASSDGYNEQFF. For the CDR3, the DNA is TGTGCCAGCAGTGACGGATACAATGAGCAGTTCTTC.

This chain uses TRBV28 with TRBJ1-6, with 10 nucleotides matching TRBD1. Per germline, CDR1 MDHEN and CDR2 SYDVKM. CDR3 length: 16 residues. J lost 7 bases, V lost 5 bases, and 8 bases had no gene match. CDR3 DNA: TGTGCCAGCAGTATCCTACCGGGACAGGGGAATTCACCCCTCCACTTT. Translation: CASSILPGQGNSPLHF.

The chain joins TRBV18 to TRBJ2-1; D may be TRBD2 (6 bases). V lost 0 bases to trimming and J lost 15 bases, with 21 bases between them. The CDR3 is 15 amino acids. Germline-derived CDR1 and CDR2 are KGHSH and LQKENI. CDR3 nucleotide sequence: TGTGCCAGCTCACCACCTCAAGAGACTAGAAATACCCGGTTCTTC. This sequence encodes CASSPPQETRNTRFF.

This chain uses TRBV4-1 with TRBJ2-7; D remains unclear. Germline-derived CDR1 and CDR2 are MGHRA and YSYEKL. Trimming took 1 base from V and 5 from J, leaving 9 bases between them. This CDR3 is built from 13 residues. This chain's CDR3 is CASSQVTFDEQYF. DNA of the CDR3: TGCGCCAGCAGCCAAGTCACATTTGACGAGCAGTACTTC.

The rearrangement uses TRBV11-1 and TRBJ1-6; TRBD1 might be the D (6 bases). The V end was cut by 5 bases, the J end by 7 bases, with 9 bases between. This CDR3 spans 13 amino acids. CDR1 is SGHAT, CDR2 FQDESV, per germline (reference sequence). The CDR3 protein is CASSLDRNSPLHF. DNA for the CDR3: TGTGCCAGCAGCCTGGACAGAAATTCACCCCTCCACTTT.

This clone has only one observation. This rearrangement joins TRBV15 to TRBJ2-3; 9 positions agree with TRBD2. J lost 0 bases, V lost 4 bases, and 5 bases had no gene match. CDR1 and CDR2 (germline): LNHNV, YYDKDF (reference sequence). The CDR3 runs 16 residues. The CDR3 region has the DNA TGTGCCACCAGCACCAGACTAGCGGCTAGCACAGATACGCAGTATTTT. Translated, it gives CATSTRLAASTDTQYF.

The rearrangement uses TRBV6-5 and TRBJ2-7; D may be TRBD2 (6 bases). The ends were cut back, 8 bases at V and 7 bases at J, with 18 bases in the middle. CDR3 size: 13 residues. Per germline, CDR1 MNHEY and CDR2 SVGAGI. In nucleotides, the CDR3 is TGTGCCAGCGCAACGGGAGAGTGGATGGAGCAGTACTTC. Its translation is CASATGEWMEQYF.

The rearrangement uses TRBV29-1 and TRBJ2-7; TRBD1 might be the D (6 bases). V dropped 6 bases and J dropped 6 bases, with 24 bases sitting between them. The germline V gene has CDR1 SQVTM and CDR2 ANQGSEA. The CDR3 runs 15 residues. CDR3 region: CSVESPTGISREQYF. For the CDR3, the DNA is TGCAGCGTCGAGTCGCCGACAGGCATCTCCCGCGAGCAGTACTTC.

The chain is built from TRBV27 and TRBJ2-7; 11 bases are a match to TRBD2. Germline CDR1 reads MNHEY; CDR2 reads SMNVEV (reference sequence). Germline trimming cut 5 bases from V and 1 base from J; bases unmatched to any gene: 4. The CDR3 runs to 15 residues. The CDR3 coding sequence is TGTGCCAGCAGTGTAGCGGGAGGGCCATCCTACGAGCAGTACTTC. Its translation is CASSVAGGPSYEQYF.

The chain combines TRBV7-3 with TRBJ2-1; 9 nucleotides align to TRBD2. Germline V gene data show CDR1 as SGHTA and CDR2 as FQGTGA. The CDR3 spans 13 residues. V lost 4 bases, J lost 8 bases, and 3 bases stayed unmatched. Written as DNA, the CDR3 is TGTGCCAGCAGCTCCGGGACTAGCTATGAGCAGTTCTTC. Its protein product is CASSSGTSYEQFF.

The chain recombines TRBV6-5 with TRBJ2-5, with 8 bases aligning to TRBD2. This CDR3 contains 14 residues. Trimming at V came to 4 bases and at J to 5 bases, leaving 6 bases not matched to a gene. Germline V gene data show CDR1 as MNHEY and CDR2 as SVGAGI. CDR3: CASSLGLGVETQYF. The CDR3 DNA sequence: TGTGCCAGCAGTTTGGGACTAGGTGTGGAGACCCAGTACTTC.

The chain recombines TRBV6-6 with TRBJ2-7; possible D gene TRBD1, 6 bases. The CDR3 covers 12 residues. Germline assignment: CDR1 MNHNY and CDR2 SVGAGI (reference sequence). Deletions cut 6 bases from V and 0 bases from J, with 6 bases between. CDR3 bases: TGTGCCAGCAGAGGGGGCTCCTACGAGCAGTACTTC. It is translated as CASRGGSYEQYF.

The chain employs TRBV11-2 and TRBJ2-1; 8 nucleotides align to TRBD2. The V and J ends lost 5 bases and 6 bases, in that order; junction bases with no gene match: 3. Per the germline V gene, CDR1 is SGHAT and CDR2 is FQNNGV. CDR3 length: 13 residues. The CDR3 sequence is CASSLSGTNEQFF. For the CDR3, the DNA is TGTGCCAGCAGCCTTAGCGGGACCAATGAGCAGTTCTTC.